These 7 T cell receptor beta chains share one sample of origin, sequenced in a study of T cell changes during pregnancy in multiple sclerosis. Produced via immunoSEQ multiplex PCR; TCRdb's table is partial and in-frame only. The sample holds fewer than 65,000 clones, about nine tenths seen once. The material sequenced was CD4+ T cells from peripheral blood mononuclear cells, taken in the first trimester of pregnancy. The receptors stem from a female donor with multiple sclerosis, enrolled in a pregnancy study.

The sample holds one count of this clone. The chain is built from TRBV5-1 and TRBJ1-4, with 11 bases aligning to TRBD1. CDR1 and CDR2 (germline): SGHRS, YFSETQ. The CDR3 loop spans 15 amino acids. J was trimmed by 6 bases and V by 0 bases; bases with no gene match: 1. The CDR3 protein is CASSLVGQGDEKLFF. As DNA, the CDR3 is TGCGCCAGCAGCTTGGTGGGACAGGGGGATGAAAAACTGTTTTTT.

The chain employs TRBV7-3 and TRBJ2-2; D may be TRBD1 (6 bases). This CDR3 comprises 14 residues. The germline V and J ends were trimmed by 2 bases and 7 bases, with 11 bases remaining between them. CDR1 is SGHTA, CDR2 FQGTGA, per germline. The CDR3 protein is CASSLPRGGGELFF. The CDR3, as DNA: TGTGCCAGCAGCTTACCCCGAGGGGGCGGGGAGCTGTTTTTT.

The CDR3 DNA is TGCGCCAGCAGCCAAGAGGGAACAGGGTACTACGAGCAGTACTTC. It is translated as CASSQEGTGYYEQYF. The V gene is TRBV4-3, the J gene TRBJ2-7; possibly TRBD1 for D (6 bases). This CDR3 is 15 amino acids long. CDR1 is LGHNA, CDR2 YSLEER, per germline. Trimming removed 0 bases at V and 3 bases at J, with 12 bases between.

J is TRBJ1-4 and V is TRBV6-6; TRBD1 matches 12 bases. The germline gives CDR1 MNHNY, CDR2 SVGAGI (reference sequence). The J segment lost 8 bases and the V segment lost 6 bases, leaving 4 bases of the junction unmatched. The CDR3 loop spans 14 amino acids. The CDR3, as DNA: TGTGCCAGCAGGAGGGGGACAGGGGGCGAAAAACTGTTTTTT. This translates into CASRRGTGGEKLFF.

This chain joins TRBV30 and TRBJ1-1; D remains ambiguous. This CDR3 comprises 13 residues. V lost 5 bases to trimming and J lost 1 base, with 11 bases between them. Germline CDR1 and CDR2: GTSNPN and SVGIG (reference sequence). The CDR3 DNA follows: TGTGCCTGGGCCCCGGGAAAGAACACTGAAGCTTTCTTT. This gives the protein CAWAPGKNTEAFF.

The J gene is TRBJ2-2, the V gene TRBV5-1, with 8 bases fitting TRBD2. V lost 7 bases, J lost 6 bases, and 11 bases stayed unmatched. This CDR3 is 15 amino acids long. CDR1 is SGHRS, CDR2 YFSETQ, per germline. The CDR3, as DNA: TGCGCCAGCCGTCGGGGGGGGCCATCTTCCGGGGAGCTGTTTTTT. It codes for CASRRGGPSSGELFF.

The chain has TRBV28 and TRBJ1-2; D perhaps matches TRBD1 (6 bases). The CDR3 runs to 16 residues. Trimming shortened V by 4 bases and J by 0 bases, and 15 bases separated the two germline ends. Looked up from germline, CDR1 is MDHEN and CDR2 is SYDVKM. As DNA, the CDR3 is TGTGCCAGCAGTTCCGAGGGGGGGACCACTAACTATGGCTACACCTTC. Translation gives CASSSEGGTTNYGYTF.